The 19 T cell receptor beta chains given below trace back to one sample, sequenced in a study of human CD8 memory T cell subsets. A UMI-labeled 5' RACE approach was the method that produced the TCR beta libraries. TCRdb re-called the 5' RACE reads; every CDR3 protein appears as one record, without DNA. This sample's clone table lists 3,000 to 4,000 distinct CDR3 sequences. The sample comprised CD8+ effector memory T cells (TEM) sorted from PBMCs. Noted subset: effector memory CD8 T cells, CCR7- CD45RO+ CD95+. The receptor source for this set is a human donor in good health.

The chain is built from TRBV7-7 and TRBJ2-2; TCRdb outputs TRBD1, but without DNA this stays unchecked. CDR3 size: 15 residues. Germline CDR1 reads SSHAT; CDR2 reads FNYEAQ (reference sequence). The CDR3 here is CASSSQQGGTGELFF.

By frequency, this clonotype is medium-sized. The chain has TRBV20-1 and TRBJ2-1; checking the TCRdb D call of TRBD2 is not possible without DNA. CDR1 DFQATT and CDR2 SNEGSKA come from the germline V gene (reference sequence). CDR3 size: 21 residues. The CDR3 here is CSLQAGANKREGYLSYNEQFF.

V usage is TRBV7-2 and J usage is TRBJ2-7; TCRdb lists TRBD2, though no DNA is available to test this call. CDR3 length: 16 amino acids. The germline V gene has CDR1 SGHTA and CDR2 FQGNSA. CDR3: CASSYMGIAGFYEQYF.

This clonotype is deemed large by its frequency. The chain employs TRBV29-1 and TRBJ2-7. This CDR3 is 13 amino acids long. The V gene's germline CDR1 is SQVTM and CDR2 ANQGSEA. The CDR3 loop reads CSVVRASTYEQYF.

This clonotype shows up as medium-sized by frequency. The chain couples TRBV19 to TRBJ2-7; TCRdb returns TRBD1, unconfirmable since there is no DNA. The CDR3 runs 14 residues. CDR1 and CDR2 (germline): LNHDA, SQIVND (reference sequence). The CDR3 reads CASAPQGAYHEQYF.

J is TRBJ2-2 and V is TRBV7-2; TCRdb indicates TRBD1, and absent DNA this call remains unverified. Germline V gives CDR1 SGHTA, CDR2 FQGNSA. This CDR3 has 15 amino acids. The CDR3 is CASSFRQGGTGELFF.

V gene TRBV29-1 combines with J gene TRBJ2-7. The CDR3 runs to 11 residues. Per the germline V gene, CDR1 is SQVTM and CDR2 is ANQGSEA. The CDR3 loop reads CSVGSSSEQYF.

The chain has TRBV20-1 and TRBJ1-2; TCRdb indicates TRBD1, and absent DNA this call remains unverified. Germline CDR1 and CDR2: DFQATT and SNEGSKA (reference sequence). This CDR3 has 13 residues. CDR3 loop: CSARVGGLRGYTF.

The chain joins TRBV19 to TRBJ2-7; absent DNA, TCRdb's TRBD1 call cannot be checked. The CDR3 runs 14 residues. Germline V CDR1 and CDR2: LNHDA, SQIVND (reference sequence). The CDR3 is CASQRTGGIYEQYF. The whole variable domain, filled in from reference TRBV19 and TRBJ2-7, reads DGGITQSPKYLFRKEGQNVTLSCEQNLNHDAMYWYRQDPGQGLRLIYYSQIVNDFQKGDIAEGYSVSREKKESFPLTVTSAQKNPTAFYLCASQRTGGIYEQYFGPGTRLTVT.

This chain joins TRBV11-2 and TRBJ2-1; checking the TCRdb D call of TRBD1 is not possible without DNA. This CDR3 is 18 amino acids long. Looked up from germline, CDR1 is SGHAT and CDR2 is FQNNGV. The CDR3 is CASSFGGAGWSSYNEQFF.

V is TRBV19 and J is TRBJ1-5; TCRdb names TRBD1, which stays unverified in the absence of DNA. Germline-derived CDR1 and CDR2 are LNHDA and SQIVND (reference sequence). CDR3 length: 17 amino acids. CDR3 loop: CASSIEPIGQSDQPQHF.

The chain has TRBV4-1 and TRBJ2-3; the TRBD2 assignment by TCRdb is unverifiable without DNA. The CDR3 has 15 amino acids. CDR1 and CDR2 (germline): MGHRA, YSYEKL. The CDR3 sequence is CASSPFAGSTDTQYF.

This clonotype counts as medium-sized by frequency. This rearrangement joins TRBV19 to TRBJ2-7. The CDR3 runs to 16 residues. Germline CDR1 LNHDA, CDR2 SQIVND (reference sequence). The CDR3 loop is CASSISSGYLSYEQYF.

This clonotype counts as large (0.1 to 1%) by frequency. The J gene is TRBJ2-1, the V gene TRBV7-3. Germline V lookup: CDR1 SGHTA, CDR2 FQGTGA. The CDR3 length is 15 residues. The CDR3 region is CASSLLASANNEQFF.

The chain links TRBV10-2 to TRBJ2-2; TCRdb names TRBD1, which stays unverified in the absence of DNA. Germline assignment: CDR1 WSHSY and CDR2 SAAADI. The CDR3 extends over 12 amino acids. The CDR3 reads CASRQGTGELFF.

This clonotype is classed as medium-sized (0.01 to 0.1%) by frequency. The chain employs TRBV6-6 and TRBJ2-2; as DNA is missing, the TRBD2 call by TCRdb cannot be tested. CDR1 is MNHNY, CDR2 SVGAGI, per germline (reference sequence). This CDR3 is built from 18 residues. CDR3 amino acids: CASSSAWGGSVNTGELFF.

The rearrangement uses TRBV5-1 and TRBJ2-1; checking the TCRdb D call of TRBD2 is not possible without DNA. This CDR3 spans 13 amino acids. Germline loops: CDR1 SGHRS, CDR2 YFSETQ. The CDR3 loop is CASSREISAEQFF.

CDR3 in amino acids: CASSFSGWSYEQYF. The chain links TRBV12-3 or TRBV12-4 to TRBJ2-7. This CDR3 has 14 amino acids.

The gene calls are TRBV5-5 and TRBJ2-1. There are 15 residues in the CDR3. Germline V gene data show CDR1 as SGHKS and CDR2 as YYEKEE (reference sequence). The CDR3 reads CASSRLLGAYNEQFF.